This T cell receptor (beta chain) was identified during a study of cytomegalovirus exposure and HLA in healthy donors. General study points: Other equally common chains were less clonally expanded than HLA-associated TCR beta chains, a later analysis showed. 87-base-pair reads could not separate some V segments, including TRBV6-2 and TRBV6-3. Some TCR beta chains (more than 150 of them) were listed as cytomegalovirus-associated.

With 60 Vbeta and 13 Jbeta primers, the PCR was carried out. Measured with immunoSEQ multiplex PCR; TCRdb has only the in-frame clones, and not every one. The table includes 120,000 or so clones, about 80% detected once. Details on this clone: Antigen unknown.

CDR1 LNHDA and CDR2 SQIVND come from the germline V gene (reference sequence). Trimming cost V 8 bases and J 8 bases, with 9 bases left between them. This CDR3 is 10 amino acids long. The TCR comes from a woman aged 50 to 65 in good health and CMV-seropositive. The sequenced material came from PBMCs. This sequence joins TRBV19 and TRBJ1-2; the D gene is possibly TRBD1 (6 bases). As DNA, the CDR3 is TGTGCCAGTGGGGGCGCGGGCTACACCTTC. Translated: CASGGAGYTF. Complete variable domain (other parts from reference TRBV19 and TRBJ1-2): DGGITQSPKYLFRKEGQNVTLSCEQNLNHDAMYWYRQDPGQGLRLIYYSQIVNDFQKGDIAEGYSVSREKKESFPLTVTSAQKNPTAFYLCASGGAGYTFGSGTRLTVV.